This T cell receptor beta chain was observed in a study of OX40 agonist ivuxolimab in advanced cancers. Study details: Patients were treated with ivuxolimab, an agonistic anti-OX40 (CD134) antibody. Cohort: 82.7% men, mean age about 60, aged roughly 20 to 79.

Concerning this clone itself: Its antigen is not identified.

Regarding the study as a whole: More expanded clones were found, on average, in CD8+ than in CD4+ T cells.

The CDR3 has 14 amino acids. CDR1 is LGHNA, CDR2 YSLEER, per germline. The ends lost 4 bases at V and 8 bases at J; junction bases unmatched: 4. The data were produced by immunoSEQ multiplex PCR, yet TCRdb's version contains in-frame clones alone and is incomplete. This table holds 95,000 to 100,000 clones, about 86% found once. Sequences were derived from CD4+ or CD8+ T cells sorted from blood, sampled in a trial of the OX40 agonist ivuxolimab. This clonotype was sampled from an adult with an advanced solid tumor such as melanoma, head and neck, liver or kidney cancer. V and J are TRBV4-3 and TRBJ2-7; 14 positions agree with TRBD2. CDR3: CASSLGTSGGKQYF. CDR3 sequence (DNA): TGCGCCAGCAGCCTAGGGACTAGCGGGGGTAAGCAGTACTTC.